This is a list of T cell receptor beta chains from one sample in a study of blood T cell repertoires in COVID-19. TCRdb's table, derived via immunoSEQ multiplex PCR, lists solely in-frame clones and lacks some. The data contain approximately 100,000 clones, approximately 90% of them seen just once; the ten biggest clones take up around 1.1%. Specimen: peripheral blood. The receptors stem from a human donor in a cohort sampled during active COVID-19. CDR3s include the opening cysteine and the closing phenylalanine or tryptophan. Fields, in order: clone size, V gene, CDR3 length, D gene, J gene, CDR3 protein, CDR3 DNA. The D gene is left open where the match is weak. Clone size is not always given. Where it is, it says once, few, many or a class for expanded clones.

size: NA
V: TRBV7-2
length: 15
D: TRBD1
J: TRBJ1-6
CDR3: CASSQGQASNSPLHF
DNA: TGTGCCAGCAGCCAAGGACAGGCCAGTAATTCACCCCTCCACTTT

size: NA
V: TRBV28
length: 15
D: NA
J: TRBJ2-4
CDR3: CASGDRGFAKNIQYF
DNA: TGTGCCAGCGGAGACAGAGGTTTTGCCAAAAACATTCAGTACTTC

size: NA
V: TRBV9
length: 17
D: TRBD1
J: TRBJ1-3
CDR3: CASSAGQGWPSGNTIYF
DNA: TGTGCCAGCAGCGCGGGACAGGGGTGGCCTTCTGGAAACACCATATATTTT

size: NA
V: TRBV4-3
length: 15
D: TRBD1
J: TRBJ2-3
CDR3: CASSPRTGEVDTQYF
DNA: TGCGCCAGCAGCCCTCGGACAGGGGAGGTAGATACGCAGTATTTT

size: NA
V: TRBV5-1
length: 12
D: NA
J: TRBJ2-7
CDR3: CASSLGEPEQYF
DNA: TGCGCCAGCAGCTTGGGAGAACCCGAGCAGTACTTC

size: NA
V: TRBV27
length: 13
D: NA
J: TRBJ2-3
CDR3: CASSERPTDTQYF
DNA: TGTGCCAGCAGTGAGCGGCCCACAGATACGCAGTATTTT

size: NA
V: TRBV28
length: 16
D: NA
J: TRBJ1-1
CDR3: CASSLTGVVMNTEAFF
DNA: TGTGCCAGCAGCCTGACCGGGGTCGTCATGAACACTGAAGCTTTCTTT

size: NA
V: TRBV2
length: 14
D: NA
J: TRBJ1-2
CDR3: CASSEIGRDLGYTF
DNA: TGTGCCAGCAGTGAAATTGGCCGGGATCTAGGCTACACCTTC

size: NA
V: TRBV7-3
length: 12
D: TRBD1
J: TRBJ2-1
CDR3: CASSLTGVEQFF
DNA: TGTGCCAGCAGCCTCACAGGGGTTGAGCAGTTCTTC

size: NA
V: TRBV5-1
length: 14
D: NA
J: TRBJ2-2
CDR3: CASSPGSLQSELFF
DNA: TGCGCCAGCAGCCCGGGGAGCTTACAGTCGGAGCTGTTTTTT

size: NA
V: TRBV24-1
length: 21
D: TRBD2
J: TRBJ2-1
CDR3: CATSDLPGTGTSGSSYNEQFF
DNA: TGTGCCACCAGTGATTTGCCGGGGACCGGGACTAGCGGGAGCTCCTACAATGAGCAGTTCTTC

size: once
V: TRBV7-2
length: 15
D: NA
J: TRBJ2-5
CDR3: CASSSFFLAQETQYF
DNA: TGTGCCAGCAGCTCTTTCTTCCTAGCGCAAGAGACCCAGTACTTC

size: once
V: TRBV21-1
length: 17
D: NA
J: TRBJ2-3
CDR3: CASSKARTGDSTDTQYF
DNA: TGTGCCAGCAGCAAAGCAAGGACAGGGGACAGCACAGATACGCAGTATTTT

size: NA
V: TRBV7-2
length: 15
D: NA
J: TRBJ1-3
CDR3: CASSSETPSGNTIYF
DNA: TGTGCCAGCAGCTCAGAGACACCCTCTGGAAACACCATATATTTT

size: NA
V: TRBV5-5
length: 15
D: TRBD1
J: TRBJ1-2
CDR3: CASNYRQGDLYGYTF
DNA: TGTGCCAGCAACTACCGACAGGGCGACCTCTATGGCTACACCTTC

size: NA
V: TRBV4-3
length: 17
D: TRBD2
J: TRBJ2-1
CDR3: CASSQDRTSGQYNEQFF
DNA: TGCGCCAGCAGCCAAGATAGGACTAGCGGGCAATACAATGAGCAGTTCTTC

size: NA
V: TRBV28
length: 11
D: NA
J: TRBJ1-5
CDR3: CASSYGQPQHF
DNA: TGTGCCAGCAGTTACGGTCAGCCCCAGCATTTT

size: NA
V: TRBV19
length: 18
D: TRBD1
J: TRBJ1-1
CDR3: CASSTRDRGREGDTEAFF
DNA: TGTGCCAGTAGTACCCGGGACAGGGGGCGCGAGGGGGACACTGAAGCTTTCTTT

size: once
V: TRBV18
length: 17
D: NA
J: TRBJ2-5
CDR3: CASSPPEEKAEEETQYF
DNA: TGTGCCAGCTCACCGCCCGAGGAGAAGGCGGAAGAAGAGACCCAGTACTTC

size: NA
V: TRBV11-3
length: 14
D: TRBD1
J: TRBJ1-1
CDR3: CASRQVGQGSEAFF
DNA: TGTGCCAGCAGACAGGTGGGACAGGGTTCTGAAGCTTTCTTT

size: NA
V: TRBV5-4
length: 16
D: TRBD1
J: TRBJ1-1
CDR3: CASSRRDRGAGTEAFF
DNA: TGTGCCAGCAGCCGCCGGGACAGGGGTGCGGGTACTGAAGCTTTCTTT

size: NA
V: TRBV7-2
length: 14
D: TRBD2
J: TRBJ2-1
CDR3: CASSLAGATDEQFF
DNA: TGTGCCAGCAGCCTAGCGGGAGCGACGGATGAGCAGTTCTTC

size: NA
V: TRBV6-1
length: 16
D: NA
J: TRBJ2-6
CDR3: CASSAEQGRGANVLTF
DNA: TGTGCCAGCAGTGCCGAACAGGGCCGGGGGGCCAACGTCCTGACTTTC

size: NA
V: TRBV19
length: 16
D: TRBD2
J: TRBJ2-3
CDR3: CASSSPSGPNTDTQYF
DNA: TGTGCCAGTAGTTCCCCTAGCGGTCCAAACACAGATACGCAGTATTTT

size: NA
V: TRBV7-8
length: 12
D: TRBD1
J: TRBJ2-7
CDR3: CASSRRQGEQYF
DNA: TGTGCCAGCAGCCGAAGACAGGGCGAGCAGTACTTC

size: NA
V: TRBV7-9
length: 14
D: NA
J: TRBJ1-3
CDR3: CASRPGQTGNTIYF
DNA: TGTGCCAGCAGACCCGGACAGACTGGAAACACCATATATTTT